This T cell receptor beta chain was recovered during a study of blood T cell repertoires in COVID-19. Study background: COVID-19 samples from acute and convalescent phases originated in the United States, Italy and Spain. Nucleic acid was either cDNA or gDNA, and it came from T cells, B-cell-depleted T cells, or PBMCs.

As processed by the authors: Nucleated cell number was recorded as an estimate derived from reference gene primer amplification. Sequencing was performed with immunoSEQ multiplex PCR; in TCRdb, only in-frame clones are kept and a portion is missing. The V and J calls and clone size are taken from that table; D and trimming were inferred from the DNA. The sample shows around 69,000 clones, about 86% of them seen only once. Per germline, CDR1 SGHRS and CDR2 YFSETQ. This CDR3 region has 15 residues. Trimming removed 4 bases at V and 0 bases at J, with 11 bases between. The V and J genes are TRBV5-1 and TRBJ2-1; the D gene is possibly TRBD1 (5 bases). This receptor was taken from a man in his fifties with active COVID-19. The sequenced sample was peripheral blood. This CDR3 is CASSRTDSSYNEQFF. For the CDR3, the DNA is TGCGCCAGCAGCCGAACTGACAGCTCCTACAATGAGCAGTTCTTC.